A single sample gave rise to the 6 T cell receptor beta chains below, sequenced in a study of healthy donors' naive CD4 and CD8 T cells. Each TCR library used roughly 510 ng of total RNA and a linear amplification protocol. Each CDR3 protein gets one entry after TCRdb re-called the reads with MiXCR. The sample carries 180,000 or so distinct CDR3 sequences, around three quarters recorded once. The specimen sequenced was naive CD4+ and CD8+ T cells sorted from blood, pooled from several donors. The receptors were sampled from a pool of human donors in good health; the sample pools cells from several healthy donors.

V is TRBV2 and J is TRBJ2-1; D gene ambiguous. V lost 4 bases and J lost 8, with 9 bases in between. The CDR3 is 12 residues long. Germline V gene lookup returns CDR1 SNHLY and CDR2 FYNNEI. The CDR3 region is CASSVWIDEQFF. The CDR3 DNA is TGTGCCAGCAGTGTATGGATCGATGAGCAGTTCTTC. Drawing the rest from reference TRBV2 and TRBJ2-1, the complete variable domain is EPEVTQTPSHQVTQMGQEVILRCVPISNHLYFYWYRQILGQKVEFLVSFYNNEISEKSEIFDDQFSVERPDGSNFTLKIRSTKLEDSAMYFCASSVWIDEQFFGPGTRLTVL.

CDR3 region: CASSPHGDPPKQGQRFGYTF. In DNA form, the CDR3 reads TGTGCCAGCAGCCCTCATGGTGACCCCCCAAAACAGGGGCAGAGATTTGGCTACACCTTC. V is TRBV11-2 and J is TRBJ1-2; 7 bases map to TRBD1. CDR1 SGHAT and CDR2 FQNNGV come from the germline V gene. With 5 bases clipped from V and 7 bases from J, the junction kept 28 bases outside the gene matches. The CDR3 is 20 residues long.

V usage is TRBV29-1 and J usage is TRBJ1-1; possible D gene TRBD1, 6 bases. V lost 1 base, J lost 7 bases, and 10 bases lay in between. Germline CDR1 and CDR2: SQVTM and ANQGSEA. The CDR3 runs 12 residues. The CDR3 DNA follows: TGCAGCGTTGAAGTTAACAGGGTTGAAGCTTTCTTT. Protein sequence: CSVEVNRVEAFF.

The chain joins TRBV2 to TRBJ1-3; D call uncertain. The CDR3 has 15 amino acids. The V gene lost 5 bases and the J gene lost 2 bases, with 13 bases spanning the gap. Germline V gene sequence: CDR1 SNHLY, CDR2 FYNNEI. The DNA of the CDR3 is TGTGCCAGCAGTCAGACCGGAATTACTGGAAACACCATATATTTT. Its protein is CASSQTGITGNTIYF.

This clonotype was seen more than once but under ten times. The genes are TRBV29-1 and TRBJ2-7, with 8 bases fitting TRBD1. The CDR3 is made up of 13 amino acids. The ends lost 5 bases at V and 6 bases at J; junction bases unmatched: 9. Per the germline V gene, CDR1 is SQVTM and CDR2 is ANQGSEA. CDR3 DNA sequence: TGCAGCGTTCAGGGTACCAGGGGGCGCGAGCAGTACTTC. This sequence encodes CSVQGTRGREQYF.

This sequence joins TRBV6-2 or TRBV6-3 and TRBJ2-3; 8 bases align to TRBD1. Germline V CDR1 and CDR2: MNHEY, SVGEGT. V shed 2 bases and J 5 bases; nucleotides not matched to a gene: 6. The CDR3 is made up of 15 amino acids. The CDR3: CASSYQGAQIDTQYF. Written as DNA, the CDR3 is TGTGCCAGCAGTTACCAGGGGGCGCAAATAGATACGCAGTATTTT.